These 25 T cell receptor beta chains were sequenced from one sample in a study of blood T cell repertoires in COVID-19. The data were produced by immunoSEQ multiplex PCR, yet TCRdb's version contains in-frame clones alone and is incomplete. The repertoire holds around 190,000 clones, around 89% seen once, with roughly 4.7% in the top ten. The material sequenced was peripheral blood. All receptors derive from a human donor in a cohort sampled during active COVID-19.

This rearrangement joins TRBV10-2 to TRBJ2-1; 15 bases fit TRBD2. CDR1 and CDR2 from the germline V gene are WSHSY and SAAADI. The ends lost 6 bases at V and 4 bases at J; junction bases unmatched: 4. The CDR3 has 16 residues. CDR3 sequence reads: CASSLGTSGGYNEQFF. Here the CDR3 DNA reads TGCGCCAGCAGCCTTGGGACTAGCGGGGGGTACAATGAGCAGTTCTTC.

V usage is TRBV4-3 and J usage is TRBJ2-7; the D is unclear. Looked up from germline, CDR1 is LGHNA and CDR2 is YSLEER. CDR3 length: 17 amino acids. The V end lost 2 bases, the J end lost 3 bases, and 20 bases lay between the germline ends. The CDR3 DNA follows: TGCGCCAGCAGCCAATCCTTTGCCGCAGTATCGCACTACGAGCAGTACTTC. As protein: CASSQSFAAVSHYEQYF.

The CDR3 region is CASSLIRGLTNEKLFF. Here the CDR3 DNA reads TGTGCCAGCAGTTTAATTAGGGGGTTGACTAATGAAAAACTGTTTTTT. This chain uses TRBV28 with TRBJ1-4, with D perhaps TRBD1 (6 bases). V was shortened by 2 bases and J by 2 bases, with 12 bases between the two germline ends. CDR1 is MDHEN and CDR2 is SYDVKM in the germline V gene. The CDR3 is 16 amino acids.

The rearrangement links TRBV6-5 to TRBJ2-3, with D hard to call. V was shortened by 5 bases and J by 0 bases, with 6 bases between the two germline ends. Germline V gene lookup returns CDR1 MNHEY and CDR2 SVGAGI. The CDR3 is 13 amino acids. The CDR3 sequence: CASSLRSTDTQYF. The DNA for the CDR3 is TGTGCCAGCAGTCTAAGAAGCACAGATACGCAGTATTTT.

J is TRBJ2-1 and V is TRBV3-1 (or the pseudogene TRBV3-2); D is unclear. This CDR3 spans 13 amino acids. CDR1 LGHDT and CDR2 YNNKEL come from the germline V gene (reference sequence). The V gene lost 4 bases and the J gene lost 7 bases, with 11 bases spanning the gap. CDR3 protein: CASSPPGWNEQFF. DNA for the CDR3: TGTGCCAGCAGCCCCCCTGGCTGGAATGAGCAGTTCTTC.

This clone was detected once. CDR3 in DNA: TGTGCCAGCAGTTACGGTGGGACACAGCCCCAGCATTTT. It yields the protein CASSYGGTQPQHF. The chain joins TRBV6-2 or TRBV6-3 to TRBJ1-5, with a weak D call TRBD1 (6 bases). This CDR3 has 13 amino acids. Germline values: CDR1 MNHEY, CDR2 SVGEGT. V dropped 2 bases and J dropped 7 bases, with 9 bases sitting between them.

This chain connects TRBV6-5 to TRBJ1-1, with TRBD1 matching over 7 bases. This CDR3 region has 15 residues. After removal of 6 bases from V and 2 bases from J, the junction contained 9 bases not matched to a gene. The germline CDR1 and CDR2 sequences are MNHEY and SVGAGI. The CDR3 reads CASRNQGGLNTEAFF. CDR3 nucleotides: TGTGCCAGCAGAAATCAGGGGGGTTTAAACACTGAAGCTTTCTTT.

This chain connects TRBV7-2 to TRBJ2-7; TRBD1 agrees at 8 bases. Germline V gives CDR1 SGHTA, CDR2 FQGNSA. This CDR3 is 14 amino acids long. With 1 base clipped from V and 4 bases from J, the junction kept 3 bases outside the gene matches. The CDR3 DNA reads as TGTGCCAGCAGCTTAGTAACAGGGGGTTACGAGCAGTACTTC. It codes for CASSLVTGGYEQYF.

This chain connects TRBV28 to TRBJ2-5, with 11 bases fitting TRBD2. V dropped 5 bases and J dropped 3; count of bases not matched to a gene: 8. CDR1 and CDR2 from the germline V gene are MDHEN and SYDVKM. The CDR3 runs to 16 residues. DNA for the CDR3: TGTGCCAGCAGTGACCAACTAGCGGGAGAGGAAGAGACCCAGTACTTC. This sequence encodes CASSDQLAGEEETQYF.

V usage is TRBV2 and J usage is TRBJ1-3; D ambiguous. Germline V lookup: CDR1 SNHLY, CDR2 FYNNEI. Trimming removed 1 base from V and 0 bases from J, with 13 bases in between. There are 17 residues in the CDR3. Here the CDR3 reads CASSEEGGGRSGNTIYF. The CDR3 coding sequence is TGTGCCAGCAGTGAAGAGGGAGGCGGTCGCTCTGGAAACACCATATATTTT.

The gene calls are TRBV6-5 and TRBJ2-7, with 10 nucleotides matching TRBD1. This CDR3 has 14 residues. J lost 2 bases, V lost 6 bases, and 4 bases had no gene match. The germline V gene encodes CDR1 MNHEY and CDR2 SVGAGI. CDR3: CASSPDRGPYEQYF. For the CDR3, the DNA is TGTGCCAGCAGCCCAGACAGGGGGCCCTACGAGCAGTACTTC.

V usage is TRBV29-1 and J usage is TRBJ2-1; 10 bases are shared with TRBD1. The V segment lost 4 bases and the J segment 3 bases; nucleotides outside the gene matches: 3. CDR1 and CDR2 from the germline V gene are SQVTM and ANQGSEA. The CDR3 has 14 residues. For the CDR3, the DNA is TGCAGCGTTGGGACAGGGGGTTTCTACAATGAGCAGTTCTTC. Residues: CSVGTGGFYNEQFF.

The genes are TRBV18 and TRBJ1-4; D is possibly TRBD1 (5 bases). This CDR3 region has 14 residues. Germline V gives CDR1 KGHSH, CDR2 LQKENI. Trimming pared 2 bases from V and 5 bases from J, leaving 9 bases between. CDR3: CASSPRTLNEKLFF. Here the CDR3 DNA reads TGTGCCAGCTCACCAAGGACACTCAATGAAAAACTGTTTTTT.

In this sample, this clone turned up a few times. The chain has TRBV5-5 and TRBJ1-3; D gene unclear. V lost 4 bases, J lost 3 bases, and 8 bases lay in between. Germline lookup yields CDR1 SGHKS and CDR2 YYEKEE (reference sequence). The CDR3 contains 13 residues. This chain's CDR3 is CASSLDRGNTIYF. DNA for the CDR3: TGTGCCAGCAGCCTAGACCGTGGAAACACCATATATTTT.

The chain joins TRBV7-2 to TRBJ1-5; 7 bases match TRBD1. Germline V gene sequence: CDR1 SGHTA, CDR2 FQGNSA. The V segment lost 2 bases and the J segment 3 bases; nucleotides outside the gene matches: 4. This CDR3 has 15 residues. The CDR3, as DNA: TGTGCCAGCAGCTTACTGGACAGGAACAATCAGCCCCAGCATTTT. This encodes CASSLLDRNNQPQHF.

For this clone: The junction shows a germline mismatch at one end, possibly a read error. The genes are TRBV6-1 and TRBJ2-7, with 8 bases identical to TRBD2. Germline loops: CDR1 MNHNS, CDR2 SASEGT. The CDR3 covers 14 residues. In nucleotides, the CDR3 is TGTGCCAGCAGTGAAGGGATAAGCGGGGGCCCGTCAAACTTC. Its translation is CASSEGISGGPSNF.

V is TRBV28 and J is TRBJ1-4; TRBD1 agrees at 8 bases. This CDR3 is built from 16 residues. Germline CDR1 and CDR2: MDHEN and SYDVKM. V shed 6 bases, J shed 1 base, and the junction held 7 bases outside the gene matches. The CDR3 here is CASRTGTGGTNEKLFF. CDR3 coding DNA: TGTGCCAGCAGAACCGGGACAGGAGGAACTAATGAAAAACTGTTTTTT.

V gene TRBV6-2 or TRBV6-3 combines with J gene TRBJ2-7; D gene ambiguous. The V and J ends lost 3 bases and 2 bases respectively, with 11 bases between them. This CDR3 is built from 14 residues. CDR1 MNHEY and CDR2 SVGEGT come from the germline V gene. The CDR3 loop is CASSYFPQAYEQYF. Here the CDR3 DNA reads TGTGCCAGCAGTTATTTCCCGCAGGCCTACGAGCAGTACTTC.

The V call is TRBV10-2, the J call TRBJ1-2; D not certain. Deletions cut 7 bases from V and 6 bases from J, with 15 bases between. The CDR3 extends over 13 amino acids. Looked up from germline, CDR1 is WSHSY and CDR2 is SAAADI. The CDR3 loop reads CASTPAGFNGYTF. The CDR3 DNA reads TGCGCCAGCACCCCGGCGGGGTTTAATGGCTACACCTTC.

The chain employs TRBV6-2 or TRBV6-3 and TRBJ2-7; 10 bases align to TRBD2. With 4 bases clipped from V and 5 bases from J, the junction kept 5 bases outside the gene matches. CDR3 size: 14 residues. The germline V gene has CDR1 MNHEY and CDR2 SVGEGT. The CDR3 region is CASSLVSGRNEQYF. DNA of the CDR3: TGTGCCAGCAGTTTAGTTAGCGGGAGGAACGAGCAGTACTTC.

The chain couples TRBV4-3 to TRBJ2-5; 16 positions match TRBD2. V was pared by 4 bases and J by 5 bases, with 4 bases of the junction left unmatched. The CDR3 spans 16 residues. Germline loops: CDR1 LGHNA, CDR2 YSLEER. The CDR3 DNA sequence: TGCGCCAGCAGCCCCTCGGGACTAGCGGGAGGGGAGACCCAGTACTTC. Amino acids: CASSPSGLAGGETQYF.

The CDR3 DNA follows: TGTGCCAGCAGATACGACAGGGGGCGGGCTCGGGCTTTCTTT. The encoded protein is CASRYDRGRARAFF. The genes are TRBV5-5 and TRBJ1-1; 10 bases fit TRBD1. The germline V gene has CDR1 SGHKS and CDR2 YYEKEE (reference sequence). The ends lost 5 bases at V and 11 bases at J; junction bases unmatched: 12. The CDR3 is 14 amino acids. The full variable domain, completed using reference TRBV5-5 and TRBJ1-1, is DAGVTQSPTHLIKTRGQQVTLRCSPISGHKSVSWYQQVLGQGPQFIFQYYEKEERGRGNFPDRFSARQFPNYSSELNVNALLLGDSALYLCASRYDRGRARAFFGQGTRLTVV.

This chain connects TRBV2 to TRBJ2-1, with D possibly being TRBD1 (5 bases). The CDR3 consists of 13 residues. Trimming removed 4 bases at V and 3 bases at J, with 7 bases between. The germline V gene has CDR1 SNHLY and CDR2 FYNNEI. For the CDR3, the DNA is TGTGCCAGCAGTGCCGACAGCTACAATGAGCAGTTCTTC. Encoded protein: CASSADSYNEQFF.

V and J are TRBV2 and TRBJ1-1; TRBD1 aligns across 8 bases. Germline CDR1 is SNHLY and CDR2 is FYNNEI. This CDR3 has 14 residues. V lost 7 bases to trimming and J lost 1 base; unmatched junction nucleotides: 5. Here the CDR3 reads CASKMTGANTEAFF. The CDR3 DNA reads TGTGCCAGCAAGATGACAGGGGCGAACACTGAAGCTTTCTTT.

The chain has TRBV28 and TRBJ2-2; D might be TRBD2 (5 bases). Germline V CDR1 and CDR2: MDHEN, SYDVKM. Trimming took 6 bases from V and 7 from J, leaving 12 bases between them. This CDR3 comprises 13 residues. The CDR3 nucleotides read TGTGCCAGCAGCCGAGGACTGTACGGGGAGCTGTTTTTT. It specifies CASSRGLYGELFF.